This T cell receptor (beta chain) was recorded in a study of CD8 T cells in Susac syndrome. RNA was extracted with the RNeasy kit, and a quantity of about 0.45 to 1 ug was reverse transcribed using random hexamers. One entry per CDR3 protein, called by TCRdb with MiXCR from the immunoSEQ multiplex PCR reads. The data contain 250,000 to 300,000 distinct CDR3 sequences, around nine tenths of them singletons. The study sequenced TCR beta in blood CD8+ and CD4+ T cells. Specimen: CD8+ T cells from PBMCs. This TCR derives from a human donor with multiple sclerosis.

For the CDR3, the DNA is TGTGCCAGCAGTTCTCGGGGAGTCTGGTTGATCGAGACCCAGTACTTC. Translating it yields CASSSRGVWLIETQYF. The chain links TRBV6-6 to TRBJ2-5; TRBD2 might be the D (5 bases). V was clipped by 4 bases and J by 5 bases, with 20 bases between them. Germline lookup yields CDR1 MNHNY and CDR2 SVGAGI (reference sequence). This CDR3 is built from 16 residues.